This T cell receptor (beta chain) originates from a study of T cell changes during pregnancy in multiple sclerosis. TCRdb keeps only in-frame clones here, not all; method: immunoSEQ multiplex PCR. The table has tens of thousands of clones, roughly 94% seen once; the top ten hold more than 1.5%. The CDR3 is 15 residues long. V lost 6 bases to trimming and J lost 1 base; unmatched junction nucleotides: 5. Per the germline V gene, CDR1 is MRHNA and CDR2 is SNTAGT. The clonotype originates from a female donor with multiple sclerosis, enrolled in a pregnancy study. The source material was peripheral blood, sampled in the third trimester of pregnancy. The chain combines TRBV6-4 with TRBJ2-3; the match to TRBD2 covers 9 bases. CDR3 loop: CASSRLAAGTDTQYF. The CDR3 bases are TGTGCCAGCAGCAGACTAGCGGCCGGCACAGATACGCAGTATTTT.